This T cell receptor (beta chain) originates from a study of blood T cell repertoires in COVID-19. For the study at large: Specimens from acute and convalescent COVID-19 originated in the United States, Italy and Spain. Sources were T cells, B-cell-depleted T cells, or PBMCs; the material itself was cDNA or gDNA.

Authors' analysis steps: Quantification of nucleated cells was approximated via reference gene primer amplification. Measured with immunoSEQ multiplex PCR; TCRdb has only the in-frame clones, and not every one. D and trimming come from the DNA, and the V and J calls and clone size come from that table. The data contain about 220,000 clones, 80% to 90% of them singletons. CDR1 is LGHNA and CDR2 is YSLEER in the germline V gene. Trimming removed 4 bases from V and 7 bases from J; junction bases left unmatched: 13. This CDR3 is built from 15 residues. This clone was detected only once. The source of this sequence is a man aged 25-45 years who had recovered from COVID-19. The sequencing sample was made of peripheral blood. The chain recombines TRBV4-3 with TRBJ2-7; 7 bases fit TRBD2. The CDR3 nucleotides read TGCGCCAGCAGCCCCCGAGTGGGCGGGGGTGGGGAGCAGTACTTC. This translates into CASSPRVGGGGEQYF.